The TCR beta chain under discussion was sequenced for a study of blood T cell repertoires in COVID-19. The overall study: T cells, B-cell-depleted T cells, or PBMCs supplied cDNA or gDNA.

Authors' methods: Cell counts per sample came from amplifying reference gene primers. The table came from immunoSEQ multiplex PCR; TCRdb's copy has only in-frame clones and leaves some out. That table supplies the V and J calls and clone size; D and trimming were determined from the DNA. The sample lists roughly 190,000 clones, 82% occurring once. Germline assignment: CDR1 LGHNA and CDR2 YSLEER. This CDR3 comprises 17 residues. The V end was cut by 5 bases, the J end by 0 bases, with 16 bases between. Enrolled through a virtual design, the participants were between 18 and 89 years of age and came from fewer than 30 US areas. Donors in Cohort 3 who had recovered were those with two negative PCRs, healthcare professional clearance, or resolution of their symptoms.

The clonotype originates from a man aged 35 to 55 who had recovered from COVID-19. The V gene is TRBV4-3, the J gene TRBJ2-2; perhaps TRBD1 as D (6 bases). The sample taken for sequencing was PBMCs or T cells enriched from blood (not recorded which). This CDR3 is CASSGTRQESNTGELFF. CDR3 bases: TGCGCCAGCAGCGGAACGAGACAGGAATCGAACACCGGGGAGCTGTTTTTT.